The 15 T cell receptor beta chains below come from one sample, sequenced in a study of T cell responses to AZD1222 COVID-19 vaccine. Profiling relied on immunoSEQ multiplex PCR, and the TCRdb table lists in-frame clones only, not all of them. The table lists approximately 140,000 clones, around 89% of them singletons. This sample comprised peripheral blood, obtained on day 0 of AZD1222 vaccination. Source of these receptors: an adult in good health.

The rearrangement links TRBV5-8 to TRBJ2-1, with 9 bases that match TRBD2. The ends lost 2 bases at V and 5 bases at J; junction bases unmatched: 5. The CDR3 totals 15 residues. Germline V CDR1 and CDR2: SGHTS, YDEGEE. The CDR3 DNA sequence: TGTGCCAGCAGCTTCGGGACTAGCAGAGACAATGAGCAGTTCTTC. Translating it yields CASSFGTSRDNEQFF.

The count of this clone is one. The chain uses TRBV27 and TRBJ1-4; D gene uncertain. Trimming shortened V by 1 base and J by 3 bases, and 9 bases separated the two germline ends. The germline gives CDR1 MNHEY, CDR2 SMNVEV (reference sequence). The CDR3 runs to 15 residues. As DNA, the CDR3 is TGTGCCAGCAGTTTATTTGCGGGCCCTAATGAAAAACTGTTTTTT. Protein product: CASSLFAGPNEKLFF. The full variable domain, rest sourced from reference TRBV27 and TRBJ1-4, is EAQVTQNPRYLITVTGKKLTVTCSQNMNHEYMSWYRQDPGLGLRQIYYSMNVEVTDKGDVPEGYKVSRKEKRNFPLILESPSPNQTSLYFCASSLFAGPNEKLFFGSGTQLSVL.

This clone was seen once. V gene TRBV5-8 combines with J gene TRBJ1-1; D unclear. CDR3 length equals 14 residues. Trimming removed 2 bases from V and 0 bases from J, with 8 bases in between. Per the germline V gene, CDR1 is SGHTS and CDR2 is YDEGEE. The CDR3 coding sequence is TGTGCCAGCAGCTTACCCGTCGTGAACACTGAAGCTTTCTTT. Its protein product is CASSLPVVNTEAFF.

Only one count was recorded for this clone. The V gene is TRBV19, the J gene TRBJ1-6; D uncertain. Trimming cost V 4 bases and J 7 bases, with 5 bases left between them. CDR1 and CDR2 from the germline V gene are LNHDA and SQIVND (reference sequence). The CDR3 loop spans 12 amino acids. The DNA for the CDR3 is TGTGCCAGTAGTAGAGGAAATTCACCCCTCCACTTT. This encodes CASSRGNSPLHF.

The chain employs TRBV6-2 or TRBV6-3 and TRBJ2-3; either TRBD1 or TRBD2 may supply D (5 bases each). CDR1 and CDR2 (germline): MNHEY, SVGEGT. CDR3 size: 13 residues. The V end lost 5 bases, the J end lost 2 bases, and 8 bases lay between the germline ends. CDR3 amino acids: CASSPGPTDTQYF. The CDR3, as DNA: TGTGCCAGCAGTCCGGGACCCACAGATACGCAGTATTTT.

The genes are TRBV4-2 and TRBJ2-1; D is ambiguous. Germline V gives CDR1 LGHNA, CDR2 YNFKEQ. The CDR3 is made up of 12 amino acids. The ends were cut back, 4 bases at V and 0 bases at J, with 1 base in the middle. CDR3 bases: TGTGCCAGCAGCCCCTCCTACAATGAGCAGTTCTTC. Translation: CASSPSYNEQFF.

This sequence joins TRBV9 and TRBJ2-2, with TRBD2 identical over 12 bases. Trimming at V came to 3 bases and at J to 5 bases, leaving 5 bases not matched to a gene. Germline-derived CDR1 and CDR2 are SGDLS and YYNGEE. This CDR3 region has 16 residues. The CDR3 region is CASSETTSGRTGELFF. The CDR3 coding sequence is TGTGCCAGCAGCGAGACTACTAGCGGGAGGACCGGGGAGCTGTTTTTT. Full variable domain (rest looked up from reference TRBV9 and TRBJ2-2): DSGVTQTPKHLITATGQRVTLRCSPRSGDLSVYWYQQSLDQGLQFLIQYYNGEERAKGNILERFSAQQFPDLHSELNLSSLELGDSALYFCASSETTSGRTGELFFGEGSRLTVL.

The chain has TRBV15 and TRBJ1-4; TRBD1 agrees at 9 bases. CDR1 and CDR2 (germline): LNHNV, YYDKDF (reference sequence). The ends lost 6 bases at V and 8 bases at J; junction bases unmatched: 10. The CDR3 sequence is 15 residues long. The CDR3 region is CATRYTGGLGEKLFF. The CDR3 nucleotides are TGTGCCACCAGGTACACAGGGGGCTTAGGCGAAAAACTGTTTTTT.

The V and J genes are TRBV3-1 (or the pseudogene TRBV3-2) and TRBJ1-2; D might be TRBD1 (6 bases). The V end was cut by 4 bases, the J end by 0 bases, with 9 bases between. The CDR3 covers 14 residues. Germline-derived CDR1 and CDR2 are LGHDT and YNNKEL (reference sequence). CDR3 coding DNA: TGTGCCAGCAGCCGGACAGAAGCTAACTATGGCTACACCTTC. Its translation is CASSRTEANYGYTF.

The chain joins TRBV19 to TRBJ1-6; 9 bases are shared with TRBD1. The CDR3 has 14 residues. Germline V lookup: CDR1 LNHDA, CDR2 SQIVND (reference sequence). The J segment lost 7 bases and the V segment lost 7 bases, leaving 5 bases of the junction unmatched. CDR3 nucleotide sequence: TGTGCCAGTACCAGGGGGACAGGGAATTCACCCCTCCACTTT. Its translation is CASTRGTGNSPLHF.

The chain is built from TRBV6-5 and TRBJ2-1, with TRBD2 as a possible D gene (7 bases). The CDR3 contains 11 residues. The V end lost 6 bases, the J end lost 9 bases, and 9 bases lay between the germline ends. Germline-derived CDR1 and CDR2 are MNHEY and SVGAGI. CDR3 in DNA: TGTGCCAGCAGACGGGGGGCTGAGCAGTTCTTC. Protein: CASRRGAEQFF.

The gene calls are TRBV19 and TRBJ2-6; D is undetermined. The V gene's germline CDR1 is LNHDA and CDR2 SQIVND (reference sequence). The CDR3 loop spans 17 amino acids. V was clipped by 6 bases and J by 0 bases, with 15 bases between them. The CDR3 region has the DNA TGTGCCAGTAGCTATGACCACTTTTACTCTGGGGCCAACGTCCTGACTTTC. This gives the protein CASSYDHFYSGANVLTF.

V and J are TRBV11-2 and TRBJ2-5, with TRBD1 identical over 7 bases. CDR3 size: 17 residues. Germline lookup yields CDR1 SGHAT and CDR2 FQNNGV. The J segment lost 3 bases and the V segment lost 5 bases, leaving 15 bases of the junction unmatched. The CDR3 DNA follows: TGTGCCAGCAGCAACCACTATACCGGGACAGCCGAAGAGACCCAGTACTTC. Translated, it gives CASSNHYTGTAEETQYF. Using reference TRBV11-2 and TRBJ2-5 for the parts outside the CDR3, the full variable domain is EAGVAQSPRYKIIEKRQSVAFWCNPISGHATLYWYQQILGQGPKLLIQFQNNGVVDDSQLPKDRFSAERLKGVDSTLKIQPAKLEDSAVYLCASSNHYTGTAEETQYFGPGTRLLVL.

J is TRBJ2-1 and V is TRBV5-1; perhaps TRBD1 as D (5 bases). Trimming stripped 3 bases from V and 1 base from J, with 11 bases between. The CDR3 has 15 residues. Looked up from germline, CDR1 is SGHRS and CDR2 is YFSETQ. CDR3 bases: TGCGCCAGCAGCTATAACCCAGGGTCCTACAATGAGCAGTTCTTC. It translates to CASSYNPGSYNEQFF.

The V gene is TRBV5-4, the J gene TRBJ2-7; D is perhaps TRBD1 (6 bases). V dropped 5 bases and J dropped 7 bases, with 16 bases sitting between them. This CDR3 has 13 amino acids. CDR1 and CDR2 from the germline V gene are SGHNT and YYREEE (reference sequence). The chain's CDR3 is CASRWDTLGEQYF. The DNA for the CDR3 is TGTGCCAGCAGATGGGACACCTTGGGGGAGCAGTACTTC.